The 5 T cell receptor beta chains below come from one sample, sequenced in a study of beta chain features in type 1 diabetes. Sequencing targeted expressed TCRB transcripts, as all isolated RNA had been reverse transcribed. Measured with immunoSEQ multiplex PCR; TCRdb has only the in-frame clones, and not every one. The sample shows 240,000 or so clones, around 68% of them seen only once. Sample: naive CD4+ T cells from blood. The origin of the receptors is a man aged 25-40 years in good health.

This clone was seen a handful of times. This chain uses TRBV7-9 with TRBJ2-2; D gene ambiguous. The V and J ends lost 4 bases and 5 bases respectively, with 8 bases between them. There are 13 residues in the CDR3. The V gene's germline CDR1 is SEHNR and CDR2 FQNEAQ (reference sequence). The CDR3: CASSSLLTGELFF. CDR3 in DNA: TGTGCCAGCAGCTCCTTATTGACCGGGGAGCTGTTTTTT.

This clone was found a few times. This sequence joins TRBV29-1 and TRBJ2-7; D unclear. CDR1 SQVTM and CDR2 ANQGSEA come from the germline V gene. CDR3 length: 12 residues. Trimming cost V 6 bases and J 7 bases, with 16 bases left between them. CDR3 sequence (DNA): TGCAGCGTGGAAACGGACGGTCGGGAGCAGTACTTC. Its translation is CSVETDGREQYF.

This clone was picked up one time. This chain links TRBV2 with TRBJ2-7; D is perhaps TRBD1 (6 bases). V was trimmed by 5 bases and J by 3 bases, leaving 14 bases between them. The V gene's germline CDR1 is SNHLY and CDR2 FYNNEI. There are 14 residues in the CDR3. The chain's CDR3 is CASSFRGHSYEQYF. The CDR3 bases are TGTGCCAGCAGTTTCCGGGGACACAGCTACGAGCAGTACTTC.

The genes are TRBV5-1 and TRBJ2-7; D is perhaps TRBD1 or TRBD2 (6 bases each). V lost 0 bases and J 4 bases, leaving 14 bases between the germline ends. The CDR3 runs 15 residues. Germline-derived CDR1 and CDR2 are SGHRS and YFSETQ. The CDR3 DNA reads TGCGCCAGCAGCTTGGTCGGGGGCGCAGGGTACGAGCAGTACTTC. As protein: CASSLVGGAGYEQYF. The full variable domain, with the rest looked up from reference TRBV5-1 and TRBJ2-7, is KAGVTQTPRYLIKTRGQQVTLSCSPISGHRSVSWYQQTPGQGLQFLFEYFSETQRNKGNFPGRFSGRQFSNSRSEMNVSTLELGDSALYLCASSLVGGAGYEQYFGPGTRLTVT.

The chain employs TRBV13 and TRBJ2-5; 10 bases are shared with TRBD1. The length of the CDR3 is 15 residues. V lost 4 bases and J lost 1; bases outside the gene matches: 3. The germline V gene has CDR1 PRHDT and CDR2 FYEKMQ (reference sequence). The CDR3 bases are TGTGCCAGCAGCTACCGGACAGGGGGCCAAGAGACCCAGTACTTC. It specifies CASSYRTGGQETQYF. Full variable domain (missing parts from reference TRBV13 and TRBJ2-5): AAGVIQSPRHLIKEKRETATLKCYPIPRHDTVYWYQQGPGQDPQFLISFYEKMQSDKGSIPDRFSAQQFSDYHSELNMSSLELGDSALYFCASSYRTGGQETQYFGPGTRLLVL.